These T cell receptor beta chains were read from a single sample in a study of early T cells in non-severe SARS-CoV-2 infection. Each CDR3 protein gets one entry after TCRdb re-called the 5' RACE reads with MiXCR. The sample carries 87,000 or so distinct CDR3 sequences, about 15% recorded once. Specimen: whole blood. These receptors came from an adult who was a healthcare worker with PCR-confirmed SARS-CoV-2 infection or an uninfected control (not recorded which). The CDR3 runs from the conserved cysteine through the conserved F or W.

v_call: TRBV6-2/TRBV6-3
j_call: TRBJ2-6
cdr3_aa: CASSRLAGANVLTF

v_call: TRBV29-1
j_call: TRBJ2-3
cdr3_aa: CSVVGRGYTDTQYF

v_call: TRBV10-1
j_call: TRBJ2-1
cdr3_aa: CASSAGSSYNEQFF

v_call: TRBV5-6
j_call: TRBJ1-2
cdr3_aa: CASSSGLAPGYGYTF

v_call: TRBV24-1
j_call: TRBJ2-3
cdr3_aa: CATSASMGGTQYF

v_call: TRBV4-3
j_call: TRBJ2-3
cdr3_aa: CASSQDVLDTQYF

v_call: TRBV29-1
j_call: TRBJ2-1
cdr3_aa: CSVGLGRSSGGPGDEQFF

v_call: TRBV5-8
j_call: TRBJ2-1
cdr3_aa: CASSPDRGSYGEQFF

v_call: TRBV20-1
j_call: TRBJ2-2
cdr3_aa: CSARRIGLAAGELFF

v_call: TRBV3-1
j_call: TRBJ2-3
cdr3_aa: CASSQVFGGPTDTQYF

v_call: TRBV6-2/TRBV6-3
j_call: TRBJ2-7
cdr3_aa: CASSLASGGINEQYF

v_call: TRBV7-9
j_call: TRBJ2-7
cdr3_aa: CASSDESSYEQYF

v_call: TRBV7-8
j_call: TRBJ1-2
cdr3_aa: CASSLGRMGGYTF

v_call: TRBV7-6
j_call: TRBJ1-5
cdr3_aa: CASSPGQGNQPQHF

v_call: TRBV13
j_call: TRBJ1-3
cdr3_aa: CASSLVAGTGNTIYF

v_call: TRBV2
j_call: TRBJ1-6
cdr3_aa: CASRETGRASPLHF

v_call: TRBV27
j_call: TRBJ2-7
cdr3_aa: CASSLSTGQGYEQYF

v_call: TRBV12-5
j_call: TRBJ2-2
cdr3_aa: CASGLVQGGVAGELFF

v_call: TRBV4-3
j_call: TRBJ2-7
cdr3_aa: CASSQLASSSYEQYF

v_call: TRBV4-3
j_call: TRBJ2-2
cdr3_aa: CASSQLGANTGELFF

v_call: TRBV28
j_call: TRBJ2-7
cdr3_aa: CASSFIRGQGLDEQYF

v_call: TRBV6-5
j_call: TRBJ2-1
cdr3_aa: CASSSGTTDNEQFF

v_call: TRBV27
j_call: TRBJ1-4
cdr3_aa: CASRGDEKLFF

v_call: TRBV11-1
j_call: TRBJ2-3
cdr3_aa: CASSLGRMRADTQYF

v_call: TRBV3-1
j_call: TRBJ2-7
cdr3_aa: CASSQGAGPYEQYF

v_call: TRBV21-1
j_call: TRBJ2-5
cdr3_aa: CASSNPETQYF

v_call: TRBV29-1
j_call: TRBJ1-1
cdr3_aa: CSVARGRTEAFF

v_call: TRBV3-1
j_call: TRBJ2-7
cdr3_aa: CASSQGGQAYEQYF

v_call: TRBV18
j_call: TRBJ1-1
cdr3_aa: CASSPVPATEAFF

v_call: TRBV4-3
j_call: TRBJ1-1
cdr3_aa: CASSSQSYTEAFF

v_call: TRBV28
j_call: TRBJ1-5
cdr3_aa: CASSYIEGGNQPQHF

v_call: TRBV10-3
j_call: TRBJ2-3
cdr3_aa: CATRDTSSTDTQYF

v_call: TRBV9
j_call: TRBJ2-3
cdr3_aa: CASSQGRASSTDTQYF

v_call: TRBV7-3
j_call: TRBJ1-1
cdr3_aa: CASSPRQGYTEAFF

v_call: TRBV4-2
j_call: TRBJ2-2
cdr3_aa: CASSPPTSGNTGELFF

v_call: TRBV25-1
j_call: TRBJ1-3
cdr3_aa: CASSEYSQAGNTIYF

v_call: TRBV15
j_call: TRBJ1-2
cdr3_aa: CATSPRDVEGYTF

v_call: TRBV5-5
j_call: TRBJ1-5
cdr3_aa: CASSRTVSGNQPQHF

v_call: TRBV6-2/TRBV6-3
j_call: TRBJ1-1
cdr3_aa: CASSYVAEAFF

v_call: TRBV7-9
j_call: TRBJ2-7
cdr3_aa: CASSLAGQGIYYEQYF

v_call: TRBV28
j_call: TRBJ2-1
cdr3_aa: CASRGGYTGEQFF

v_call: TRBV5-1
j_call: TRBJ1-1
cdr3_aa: CASSVNAGTINTEAFF

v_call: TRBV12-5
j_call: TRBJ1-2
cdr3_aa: CASGLVIWSGDRPLANYGYTF

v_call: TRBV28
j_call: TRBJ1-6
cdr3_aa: CASQVVGGGNAPLHF

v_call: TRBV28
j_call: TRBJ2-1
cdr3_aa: CASGGPAYGFF

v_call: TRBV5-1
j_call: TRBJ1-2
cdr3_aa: CASSLLQSVGYTF

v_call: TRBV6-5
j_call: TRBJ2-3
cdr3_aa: CASSYLPSTDTQYF

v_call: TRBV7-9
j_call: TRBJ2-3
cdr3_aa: CASSPGPGPPSTDTQYF

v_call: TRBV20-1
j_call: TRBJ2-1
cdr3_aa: CSATPPKRGVYEQFF

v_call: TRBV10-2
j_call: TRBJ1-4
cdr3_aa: CASSEGQIFNEKLFF

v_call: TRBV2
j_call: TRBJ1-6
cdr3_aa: CASDQGQGDSPLHF

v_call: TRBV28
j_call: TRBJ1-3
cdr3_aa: CASTRGEWAGNTIYF

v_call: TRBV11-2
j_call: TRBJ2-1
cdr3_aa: CASSLARLAGSYNEQFF

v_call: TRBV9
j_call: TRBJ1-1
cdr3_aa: CASSLQGAAIWGTEAFF

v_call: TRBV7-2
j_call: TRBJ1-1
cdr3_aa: CASSLVGGSGTEAFF

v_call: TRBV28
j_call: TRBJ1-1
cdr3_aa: CASTVSPAGETEAFF

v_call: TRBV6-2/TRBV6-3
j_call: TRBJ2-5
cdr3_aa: CASTLGWLAGETQYF

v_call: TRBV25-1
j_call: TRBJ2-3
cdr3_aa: CASMGDSRSTDTQYF